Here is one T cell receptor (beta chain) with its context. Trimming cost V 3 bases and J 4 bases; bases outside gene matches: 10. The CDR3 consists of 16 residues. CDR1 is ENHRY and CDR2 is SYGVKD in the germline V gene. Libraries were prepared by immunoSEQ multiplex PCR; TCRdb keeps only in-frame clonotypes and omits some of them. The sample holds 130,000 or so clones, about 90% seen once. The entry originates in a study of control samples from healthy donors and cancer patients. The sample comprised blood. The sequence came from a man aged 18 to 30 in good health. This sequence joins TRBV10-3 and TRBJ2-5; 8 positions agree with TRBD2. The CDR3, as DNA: TGTGCCATCAGTGACCCCCCGGGACTAGAGCGAGAGACCCAGTACTTC. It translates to CAISDPPGLERETQYF.